Listed here is a single T cell receptor (beta chain). Antigen: not known. The naive CD8 fraction comprised CD45RO-negative cells positively selected for CCR7 and excluded terminally differentiated effector memory CD45RA+ cells. The data are from a study of shared clonotypes between healthy human individuals. Data came from immunoSEQ multiplex PCR; TCRdb stores just in-frame clones and leaves some out. The sample holds 550,000 to 750,000 clones, around 92% seen once. The CDR3 length is 14 residues. Per germline, CDR1 MNHNS and CDR2 SASEGT. V was pared by 6 bases and J by 4 bases, with 7 bases of the junction left unmatched. Study findings and constraints: Several donors had 5% to 6.5% of their naive CD4 clonotypes in common.

This sequence originates from a man aged 25 to 45 in good health. The J gene is TRBJ2-7, the V gene TRBV6-1; 9 bases are a match to TRBD1. Sequenced sample: naive CD8+ T cells sorted from blood. The CDR3 here is CASRAGQGEYEQYF. The DNA for the CDR3 is TGTGCCAGCAGAGCGGGACAGGGTGAATACGAGCAGTACTTC.